Below are 27 T cell receptor beta chains sequenced from a single sample in a study of control samples from healthy donors and cancer patients. Produced via immunoSEQ multiplex PCR; TCRdb's table is partial and in-frame only. The sample holds roughly 73,000 clones, nearly 85% seen once. Material for sequencing was blood. The receptors here all came from a man aged 50-60 years in good health.

The rearrangement joins TRBV27 to TRBJ1-1, with D possibly being TRBD1 (6 bases). Germline assignment: CDR1 MNHEY and CDR2 SMNVEV (reference sequence). V was cut by 2 bases and J by 3 bases, with 13 bases left in between. The CDR3 is made up of 15 amino acids. The CDR3 region is CASSLMGGFDTEAFF. The CDR3 DNA reads as TGTGCCAGCAGTTTAATGGGGGGCTTTGACACTGAAGCTTTCTTT.

The genes are TRBV20-1 and TRBJ2-3, with no clear D. There are 11 residues in the CDR3. Germline CDR1 is DFQATT and CDR2 is SNEGSKA (reference sequence). V shed 5 bases and J shed 6 bases, with 9 bases lying between them. This CDR3 is CSASLGDTQYF. In DNA form, the CDR3 reads TGCAGTGCTTCGCTAGGGGATACGCAGTATTTT.

V gene TRBV11-3 combines with J gene TRBJ1-2; maybe TRBD1 (5 bases). Germline V gene lookup returns CDR1 SGHNT and CDR2 YENEEA. V was pared by 5 bases and J by 3 bases, with 13 bases between. This CDR3 is built from 14 residues. The CDR3 nucleotides are TGTGCCAGCAGCATGGGGACGGTTCACTATGGCTACACCTTC. Encoded protein: CASSMGTVHYGYTF.

This chain uses TRBV5-1 with TRBJ1-1, with D perhaps matching TRBD1 (5 bases). Germline V gene data show CDR1 as SGHRS and CDR2 as YFSETQ. The CDR3 covers 17 residues. V was trimmed by 0 bases and J by 0 bases, leaving 15 bases between them. As DNA, the CDR3 is TGCGCCAGCAGCTTGGTCCCGACCCCGGGGGTGAACACTGAAGCTTTCTTT. This gives the protein CASSLVPTPGVNTEAFF.

The chain employs TRBV7-9 and TRBJ2-2, with a tentative D call TRBD1 (5 bases). CDR1 is SEHNR, CDR2 FQNEAQ, per germline (reference sequence). The CDR3 contains 16 residues. V was cut by 3 bases and J by 3 bases, with 14 bases left in between. CDR3 DNA: TGTGCCAGCAGCTTTCGCGAAGGGGATTACACCGGGGAGCTGTTTTTT. Its protein is CASSFREGDYTGELFF.

This chain uses TRBV11-1 with TRBJ2-2, with TRBD2 matching 7 bases. V shed 5 bases, J shed 1 base, and the junction held 7 bases outside the gene matches. Germline V lookup: CDR1 SGHAT, CDR2 FQDESV (reference sequence). CDR3 size: 16 residues. CDR3 amino acids: CASSKTSDLNTGELFF. For the CDR3, the DNA is TGTGCCAGCAGCAAAACTAGCGACCTGAACACCGGGGAGCTGTTTTTT.

This chain joins TRBV19 and TRBJ1-5, with D hard to call. The CDR3 totals 13 residues. In germline, CDR1 is LNHDA, CDR2 SQIVND (reference sequence). V gave up 4 bases and J gave up 3 bases, with 7 bases separating them. In DNA, the CDR3 is TGTGCCAGTAGTAGCGACCCCAATCAGCCCCAGCATTTT. Its protein product is CASSSDPNQPQHF.

The CDR3 spells CASSEDGTYNSPLHF. The CDR3 nucleotides read TGTGCCAGCAGTGAAGACGGCACCTATAATTCACCCCTCCACTTT. This sequence joins TRBV28 and TRBJ1-6; no clear D gene. Trimming took off 5 bases at V and 2 bases at J, with 10 bases between the two ends. The CDR3 sequence is 15 residues long. Germline assignment: CDR1 MDHEN and CDR2 SYDVKM.

This clone was found once. V and J are TRBV11-3 and TRBJ2-1; the match to TRBD2 covers 7 bases. J gave up 0 bases and V 11 bases, and 16 bases lay outside the gene matches. CDR3 size: 17 residues. CDR1 is SGHNT and CDR2 is YENEEA in the germline V gene. The CDR3 spells CAPRGVGRVSSYNEQFF. The CDR3 DNA sequence: TGTGCCCCCCGGGGGGTAGGTCGGGTGAGCTCCTACAATGAGCAGTTCTTC.

This sequence joins TRBV14 and TRBJ2-7; a weak D match, TRBD2 (6 bases). There are 13 residues in the CDR3. In germline, CDR1 is SGHDN, CDR2 FVKESK. Trimming pared 4 bases from V and 5 bases from J, leaving 12 bases between. In DNA form, the CDR3 reads TGTGCCAGCAGCCTGGGAGGAAGGGACGAGCAGTACTTC. It codes for CASSLGGRDEQYF.

The genes are TRBV28 and TRBJ1-6; D gene uncertain. Per the germline V gene, CDR1 is MDHEN and CDR2 is SYDVKM. The CDR3 consists of 12 residues. The ends were cut back, 7 bases at V and 8 bases at J, with 9 bases in the middle. The CDR3 spells CASTQVDSPLHF. CDR3 coding DNA: TGTGCCAGCACCCAGGTGGATTCACCCCTCCACTTT.

J is TRBJ1-1 and V is TRBV6-5; no clear D. Germline V gene lookup returns CDR1 MNHEY and CDR2 SVGAGI. This CDR3 spans 13 amino acids. V dropped 6 bases and J dropped 0 bases, with 8 bases sitting between them. This chain's CDR3 is CASRAAMNTEAFF. Written as DNA, the CDR3 is TGTGCCAGCAGGGCAGCCATGAACACTGAAGCTTTCTTT.

V is TRBV29-1 and J is TRBJ1-2; 10 bases are shared with TRBD1. The CDR3 is 13 residues long. V lost 7 bases to trimming and J lost 4 bases; unmatched junction nucleotides: 6. Germline values: CDR1 SQVTM, CDR2 ANQGSEA. The CDR3 coding sequence is TGCAGCGCAATCGGACAGGGGGGCTATGGCTACACCTTC. Translated, it gives CSAIGQGGYGYTF.

V usage is TRBV19 and J usage is TRBJ1-4, with D unresolved. This CDR3 contains 12 residues. Germline assignment: CDR1 LNHDA and CDR2 SQIVND (reference sequence). Deletions cut 2 bases from V and 14 bases from J, with 12 bases between. DNA of the CDR3: TGTGCCAGTAGTATACTGGCAGGCCCCCTGTTTTTT. It translates to CASSILAGPLFF. Complete variable domain (other parts from reference TRBV19 and TRBJ1-4): DGGITQSPKYLFRKEGQNVTLSCEQNLNHDAMYWYRQDPGQGLRLIYYSQIVNDFQKGDIAEGYSVSREKKESFPLTVTSAQKNPTAFYLCASSILAGPLFFGSGTQLSVL.

V and J are TRBV6-2 or TRBV6-3 and TRBJ2-2, with D possibly TRBD2 on 5 matching bases. Trimming cost V 1 base and J 1 base, with 16 bases left between them. The V gene's germline CDR1 is MNHEY and CDR2 SVGEGT. This CDR3 region has 18 residues. This CDR3 is CASSYFLRGRLNTGELFF. CDR3 DNA: TGTGCCAGCAGTTACTTCCTTCGGGGTCGGTTGAACACCGGGGAGCTGTTTTTT.

This clone occurred a few times. The chain recombines TRBV7-3 with TRBJ1-2, with 8 bases lining up with TRBD1. The CDR3 runs 15 residues. Germline CDR1 and CDR2: SGHTA and FQGTGA. J was trimmed by 0 bases and V by 6 bases; bases with no gene match: 6. The CDR3 region is CASRETGVANYGYTF. For the CDR3, the DNA is TGTGCCAGCAGGGAGACAGGGGTGGCTAACTATGGCTACACCTTC.

This chain joins TRBV6-5 and TRBJ1-5; 7 bases map to TRBD1. Germline assignment: CDR1 MNHEY and CDR2 SVGAGI. The V gene end was trimmed by 6 bases and the J gene end by 6 bases; junction bases not matched to a gene: 8. The CDR3 contains 14 residues. The chain's CDR3 is CASRDTGASQPQHF. As DNA, the CDR3 is TGTGCCAGCAGGGATACAGGGGCCTCTCAGCCCCAGCATTTT.

The rearrangement joins TRBV14 to TRBJ1-2; D not certain. The CDR3 spans 15 residues. The V gene's germline CDR1 is SGHDN and CDR2 FVKESK. V was clipped by 0 bases and J by 8 bases, with 16 bases between them. The CDR3 sequence is CASSQEGPGRYGYTF. DNA for the CDR3: TGTGCCAGCAGCCAAGAAGGGCCAGGAAGGTACGGCTACACCTTC.

The J gene is TRBJ2-2, the V gene TRBV9; perhaps D is TRBD1 or TRBD2 (5 bases each). Germline lookup yields CDR1 SGDLS and CDR2 YYNGEE. The length of the CDR3 is 16 residues. Trimming left V 7 bases short and J 3 bases short, with 19 bases between. CDR3 coding DNA: TGTGCCAGCGCAAGGAGGTCGGGGCGCGACACCGGGGAGCTGTTTTTT. Residues: CASARRSGRDTGELFF.

V and J are TRBV6-5 and TRBJ1-2; D gene ambiguous. Germline V gene sequence: CDR1 MNHEY, CDR2 SVGAGI. With 3 bases removed from V and 4 bases from J, the gap between germline ends came to 12 bases. The CDR3 contains 14 residues. The CDR3 spells CASSYNLPGYGYTF. CDR3 DNA sequence: TGTGCCAGCAGTTATAACCTCCCTGGCTATGGCTACACCTTC.

The CDR3 region has the DNA TGTGCCAGCAGTGCACAGCACGAGCAGTACTTC. Translated: CASSAQHEQYF. The chain is built from TRBV25-1 and TRBJ2-7, with D hard to call. From germline, CDR1 is MGHDK and CDR2 SYGVNS. The CDR3 is 11 residues long. The germline V and J ends were trimmed by 4 bases and 5 bases, with 6 bases remaining between them.

The chain carries TRBV19 and TRBJ1-1; TRBD1 matches at 9 bases. V gave up 3 bases and J gave up 11 bases; unmatched junction bases: 10. Looked up from germline, CDR1 is LNHDA and CDR2 is SQIVND (reference sequence). The CDR3 has 14 residues. CDR3 DNA sequence: TGTGCCAGTAGTATGAGGAACCGGGACAGGGCCGCTTTCTTT. Protein product: CASSMRNRDRAAFF.

This chain uses TRBV9 with TRBJ2-1; TRBD2 might be the D (7 bases). Germline V lookup: CDR1 SGDLS, CDR2 YYNGEE. The CDR3 length is 17 residues. V shed 0 bases and J shed 0 bases, with 13 bases lying between them. CDR3 amino acids: CASSVASGGSSYNEQFF. CDR3 nucleotide sequence: TGTGCCAGCAGCGTAGCTTCGGGGGGCAGCTCCTACAATGAGCAGTTCTTC.

The rearrangement links TRBV19 to TRBJ2-3; D tentatively fits TRBD1 or TRBD2 (5 bases each). CDR1 and CDR2 (germline): LNHDA, SQIVND (reference sequence). Trimming left V 2 bases short and J 0 bases short, with 12 bases between. This CDR3 contains 16 residues. The DNA for the CDR3 is TGTGCCAGTAGTATAATCGGGACGGCAAGCACAGATACGCAGTATTTT. Protein sequence: CASSIIGTASTDTQYF.

The chain is built from TRBV6-2 or TRBV6-3 and TRBJ1-6; no clear D gene. Germline assignment: CDR1 MNHEY and CDR2 SVGEGT. V shed 4 bases and J shed 7 bases, with 14 bases lying between them. The CDR3 sequence is 15 residues long. This CDR3 reads CASSSLGIMNSPLHF. CDR3 coding DNA: TGTGCCAGCAGTTCCCTTGGGATTATGAATTCACCCCTCCACTTT.

This chain connects TRBV7-3 to TRBJ2-3, with D perhaps TRBD1 (5 bases). The germline gives CDR1 SGHTA, CDR2 FQGTGA. V was cut by 3 bases and J by 0 bases, with 10 bases left in between. The CDR3 runs 15 residues. CDR3 sequence: CASSLTASSTDTQYF. The CDR3 region has the DNA TGTGCCAGCAGCTTGACAGCCTCTAGCACAGATACGCAGTATTTT. Based on the CDR3 plus reference TRBV7-3 and TRBJ2-3, the full variable domain is GAGVSQTPSNKVTEKGKYVELRCDPISGHTALYWYRQSLGQGPEFLIYFQGTGAADDSGLPNDRFFAVRPEGSVSTLKIQRTERGDSAVYLCASSLTASSTDTQYFGPGTRLTVL.

The chain joins TRBV5-6 to TRBJ2-7, with 10 bases matching TRBD2. The germline gives CDR1 SGHDT, CDR2 YYEEEE. This CDR3 comprises 18 residues. Trimming removed 6 bases from V and 1 base from J; junction bases left unmatched: 16. CDR3 residues: CASTFGRASGGYSYEQYF. The DNA of the CDR3 is TGTGCCAGCACCTTTGGGCGGGCTAGCGGGGGCTATTCCTACGAGCAGTACTTC. Filled out from reference TRBV5-6 and TRBJ2-7, the complete variable domain reads DAGVTQSPTHLIKTRGQQVTLRCSPKSGHDTVSWYQQALGQGPQFIFQYYEEEERQRGNFPDRFSGHQFPNYSSELNVNALLLGDSALYLCASTFGRASGGYSYEQYFGPGTRLTVT.